The next 21 T cell receptor beta chains were all read from a single sample in a study of blood T cell repertoires in COVID-19. Some clones are missing from TCRdb's copy, which holds only in-frame ones; the method was immunoSEQ multiplex PCR. The repertoire holds nearly 350,000 clones, with about 90% as singletons. Sequenced: peripheral blood. The receptors shown here come from a woman between 45 and 65 years old with COVID-19, enrolled during active disease.

On this clone itself: The sample holds other DNA sequences that translate to the same CDR3. In nucleotides, the CDR3 is TGCGCCAGCAGCTTGCAGGGGGCGGGCACTGAAGCTTTCTTT. This sequence encodes CASSLQGAGTEAFF. The rearrangement joins TRBV5-1 to TRBJ1-1; 8 bases are shared with TRBD1. V lost 1 base, J lost 4 bases, and 3 bases stayed unmatched. CDR3 length: 14 residues. Germline loops: CDR1 SGHRS, CDR2 YFSETQ.

The rearrangement uses TRBV18 and TRBJ2-7; 13 bases are shared with TRBD2. With 6 bases clipped from V and 3 bases from J, the junction kept 5 bases outside the gene matches. Germline CDR1 is KGHSH and CDR2 is LQKENI. The CDR3 length is 15 residues. This CDR3 is CASSLGLAGNYEQYF. CDR3 DNA: TGTGCCAGCTCTCTGGGACTAGCGGGAAACTACGAGCAGTACTTC.

The chain recombines TRBV5-4 with TRBJ1-2; 7 bases are a match to TRBD1. This CDR3 spans 14 amino acids. The germline CDR1 and CDR2 sequences are SGHNT and YYREEE (reference sequence). V lost 4 bases and J lost 5; bases outside the gene matches: 8. The CDR3 sequence: CASSTPGTAYGYTF. The CDR3 DNA sequence: TGTGCCAGCAGCACACCTGGGACAGCATATGGCTACACCTTC.

The rearrangement uses TRBV7-9 and TRBJ2-3; 10 bases line up with TRBD1. Per the germline V gene, CDR1 is SEHNR and CDR2 is FQNEAQ (reference sequence). The junction had 4 bases not matched to a gene; V was cut back by 3 bases and J by 1 base. The CDR3 loop spans 16 amino acids. CDR3 DNA sequence: TGTGCCAGCAGCTTGACAGGGGGCTACGGCACAGATACGCAGTATTTT. Translation gives CASSLTGGYGTDTQYF.

The J gene is TRBJ1-6, the V gene TRBV6-5, with D tentatively TRBD1 (6 bases). CDR3 length: 14 residues. Germline V CDR1 and CDR2: MNHEY, SVGAGI. Trimming shortened V by 5 bases and J by 8 bases, and 13 bases separated the two germline ends. The CDR3 spells CASSRGQTDSPLHF. Here the CDR3 DNA reads TGTGCCAGCAGTAGAGGACAGACGGATTCACCCCTCCACTTT.

The sample holds one count of this clone. The chain employs TRBV7-9 and TRBJ1-5; 8 nucleotides align to TRBD1. V was clipped by 7 bases and J by 1 base; unmatched bases: 15. This CDR3 region has 18 residues. Germline V gene sequence: CDR1 SEHNR, CDR2 FQNEAQ (reference sequence). The CDR3 protein is CASIRHPRQGLSNQPQHF. Here the CDR3 DNA reads TGTGCCAGCATCCGCCATCCGCGACAGGGGTTGAGCAATCAGCCCCAGCATTTT.

This clone was recorded only once. The chain uses TRBV10-3 and TRBJ1-2; D unresolved. This CDR3 spans 15 amino acids. Germline CDR1 and CDR2: ENHRY and SYGVKD. V was clipped by 0 bases and J by 3 bases, with 11 bases between them. The CDR3 loop is CAISESILKDYGYTF. The DNA for the CDR3 is TGTGCCATCAGTGAGTCGATTCTAAAAGACTATGGCTACACCTTC.

The rearrangement joins TRBV24-1 to TRBJ1-2; 9 bases fit TRBD1. This CDR3 is 15 amino acids long. V trimming: 3 bases; J trimming: 4 bases; junction bases outside the gene matches: 5. CDR1 and CDR2 from the germline V gene are KGHDR and SFDVKD. Here the CDR3 DNA reads TGTGCCACCAGTGATACGGGACAGGGTCCCTATGGCTACACCTTC. It yields the protein CATSDTGQGPYGYTF.

The V and J genes are TRBV2 and TRBJ2-3; D is undetermined. V shed 5 bases and J shed 3 bases, with 6 bases lying between them. Germline CDR1 and CDR2: SNHLY and FYNNEI. This CDR3 has 12 amino acids. The DNA of the CDR3 is TGTGCCAGCAGTCCTACGACAGATACGCAGTATTTT. Protein product: CASSPTTDTQYF.

The chain carries TRBV18 and TRBJ1-6; D unclear. Trimming stripped 2 bases from V and 1 base from J, with 6 bases between. This CDR3 is built from 15 residues. Germline lookup yields CDR1 KGHSH and CDR2 LQKENI. CDR3 DNA: TGTGCCAGCTCACCAGAGGGTTCCTATAATTCACCCCTCCACTTT. Protein sequence: CASSPEGSYNSPLHF.

V usage is TRBV2 and J usage is TRBJ2-1; perhaps TRBD2 as D (6 bases). The length of the CDR3 is 11 residues. The germline V gene has CDR1 SNHLY and CDR2 FYNNEI. Trimming took 8 bases from V and 9 from J, leaving 11 bases between them. The CDR3 DNA reads as TGTGCCAGCGTACTAGCCAGTGAGCAGTTCTTC. Translation: CASVLASEQFF.

The rearrangement joins TRBV11-2 to TRBJ2-3, with D possibly matching TRBD1 (6 bases). Germline loops: CDR1 SGHAT, CDR2 FQNNGV. CDR3 length equals 14 residues. Between the trimmed V and J ends, which lost 2 bases and 9 bases, there was a span of 15 bases. The DNA of the CDR3 is TGTGCCAGCAGCTTACCCAAAGGGGGAAAAACGCAGTATTTT. Translation: CASSLPKGGKTQYF.

The V and J genes are TRBV7-2 and TRBJ2-1; TRBD1 might be the D (5 bases). Trimming left V 0 bases short and J 6 bases short, with 15 bases between. This CDR3 has 16 amino acids. Germline V CDR1 and CDR2: SGHTA, FQGNSA. CDR3 sequence: CASSLAPLAGRNEQFF. Here the CDR3 DNA reads TGTGCCAGCAGCTTAGCGCCCTTGGCAGGGCGCAATGAGCAGTTCTTC.

The V and J genes are TRBV3-1 (or the pseudogene TRBV3-2) and TRBJ2-7; TRBD1 aligns across 8 bases. Looked up from germline, CDR1 is LGHDT and CDR2 is YNNKEL (reference sequence). V was pared by 3 bases and J by 1 base, with 11 bases of the junction left unmatched. The CDR3 loop spans 17 amino acids. The CDR3 sequence is CASSHTRTGIRSYEQYF. The CDR3 DNA follows: TGTGCCAGCAGCCATACTAGGACAGGGATCCGTTCCTACGAGCAGTACTTC.

This chain links TRBV18 with TRBJ2-5, with 7 nucleotides matching TRBD1. The CDR3 sequence is 14 residues long. V trimming: 2 bases; J trimming: 2 bases; junction bases outside the gene matches: 2. Germline V lookup: CDR1 KGHSH, CDR2 LQKENI. The CDR3 DNA reads TGTGCCAGCTCACCAAGGGGGCTACAAGAGACCCAGTACTTC. Translating gives CASSPRGLQETQYF.

The rearrangement uses TRBV7-2 and TRBJ1-6; TRBD1 is a possible D gene (5 bases). Trimming cost V 3 bases and J 7 bases, with 13 bases left between them. There are 15 residues in the CDR3. Germline CDR1 and CDR2: SGHTA and FQGNSA. The CDR3 loop reads CASSFTGHTNSPLHF. The CDR3 nucleotides are TGTGCCAGCAGCTTTACAGGCCACACAAATTCACCCCTCCACTTT.

In DNA form, the CDR3 reads TGTGCCAGCTTCCAATCAGACAGGGGCTACGAGCAGTACTTC. It translates to CASFQSDRGYEQYF. This chain uses TRBV6-5 with TRBJ2-7, with 8 bases fitting TRBD1. Germline V lookup: CDR1 MNHEY, CDR2 SVGAGI. V shed 8 bases and J 3 bases; nucleotides not matched to a gene: 9. CDR3 length: 14 amino acids.

The J gene is TRBJ1-1, the V gene TRBV28, with 11 bases identical to TRBD1. Germline lookup yields CDR1 MDHEN and CDR2 SYDVKM. V gave up 6 bases and J gave up 7 bases; unmatched junction bases: 13. The CDR3 runs 16 residues. CDR3 amino acids: CASSRLRTGGLGEAFF. CDR3 DNA sequence: TGTGCCAGCAGCCGTCTGAGGACAGGGGGCCTGGGTGAAGCTTTCTTT.

J is TRBJ2-3 and V is TRBV7-9, with D maybe TRBD2 (5 bases). The germline CDR1 and CDR2 sequences are SEHNR and FQNEAQ (reference sequence). Trimming removed 5 bases at V and 4 bases at J, with 13 bases between. The CDR3 is 14 amino acids. The CDR3 reads CASSPNTGADTQYF. The CDR3 nucleotides are TGTGCCAGCAGCCCGAATACCGGGGCAGATACGCAGTATTTT.

This clone was seen a few times. The V and J genes are TRBV7-8 and TRBJ2-1; 9 nucleotides agree with TRBD2. Unmatched junction bases numbered 7, after V lost 1 base and J lost 9 bases. This CDR3 region has 15 residues. Germline CDR1 is SGHVS and CDR2 is FQNEAQ. This CDR3 is CASSLDRGRGSEQFF. The CDR3 region has the DNA TGTGCCAGCAGCTTAGACCGCGGGAGGGGTAGTGAGCAGTTCTTC.

The chain employs TRBV7-9 and TRBJ2-7, with 7 bases identical to TRBD2. Per the germline V gene, CDR1 is SEHNR and CDR2 is FQNEAQ (reference sequence). The CDR3 is made up of 18 amino acids. Unmatched junction bases numbered 14, after V lost 1 base and J lost 2 bases. The CDR3 DNA reads as TGTGCCAGCAGCTTAGTTAGCGGGTCTGTCATCCCCGCCTACGAGCAGTACTTC. It is translated as CASSLVSGSVIPAYEQYF.